The present TCR beta chain was sequenced within a study of shared clonotypes between healthy human individuals. Study overall: CD4 naive and memory got three plates each, CD8 naive two, CD8 memory one. Regarding the study as a whole: In this cohort, only blood was sampled, and tissue repertoires likely differ. Sequencing depth was a factor that was expected to affect clonotype sharing among donors.

Replicate PCRs from sorted subsets contained approximately 190 ng DNA, which is some 32,000 T cell genomes. The assay was immunoSEQ multiplex PCR, and TCRdb's table has in-frame clones only and misses some. This table holds more than 2 million clones, 85% to 95% found once. Germline lookup yields CDR1 KGHSH and CDR2 LQKENI. CDR3 length equals 15 residues. Trimming took 3 bases from V and 1 from J, leaving 9 bases between them. As to this clone: Its antigen is still unknown.

The chain is built from TRBV18 and TRBJ2-2; no definite D call. Sequencing input: naive CD4+ T cells sorted from blood. The subset is: CD45RA+ positively selected. The receptor's source is a man younger than 30 in good health. Here the CDR3 DNA reads TGTGCCAGCTCACCGCTCCAGCAGAACACCGGGGAGCTGTTTTTT. Protein sequence: CASSPLQQNTGELFF.